This passage covers 27 T cell receptor beta chains from one sample sequenced in a study of T cells in Graves' hyperthyroidism and ophthalmopathy. It was RNA transcripts that yielded the amplified TCR beta CDR3 regions. The TCR CDR3 first-round RT-PCR relied on the HTBI primer set. MiXCR, applied by TCRdb to the multiplex PCR reads, yields one record per CDR3 protein. The repertoire consists of a few hundred thousand distinct CDR3 sequences, with approximately 14% occurring once and the leading ten covering about 7%. The specimen sequenced was blood. These receptors originate from a woman in her 30s with Graves' hyperthyroidism.

The rearrangement uses TRBV18 and TRBJ2-3; 10 nucleotides line up with TRBD1. This CDR3 comprises 14 residues. With 7 bases clipped from V and 4 bases from J, the junction kept 5 bases outside the gene matches. Germline CDR1 reads KGHSH; CDR2 reads LQKENI. For the CDR3, the DNA is TGTGCCAGCTTACTCGGACAGGGGGCAGATACGCAGTATTTT. Encoded protein: CASLLGQGADTQYF.

The CDR3 spells CASSESVPGRNQPQHF. For the CDR3, the DNA is TGCGCCAGCAGTGAGTCGGTCCCAGGCCGCAATCAGCCCCAGCATTTT. The rearrangement joins TRBV10-2 to TRBJ1-5; no definite D call. Germline-derived CDR1 and CDR2 are WSHSY and SAAADI. V was pared by 0 bases and J by 2 bases, with 11 bases between. This CDR3 is 16 amino acids long.

The rearrangement joins TRBV7-8 to TRBJ1-1, with 7 bases aligning to TRBD1. The CDR3 consists of 17 residues. V dropped 0 bases and J dropped 0; count of bases not matched to a gene: 7. Per germline, CDR1 SGHVS and CDR2 FQNEAQ. In DNA form, the CDR3 reads TGTGCCAGCAGCTTAGCCCCGACAGGGTTGCTGAACACTGAAGCTTTCTTT. It codes for CASSLAPTGLLNTEAFF.

This clonotype came up many times. The chain recombines TRBV12-3 or TRBV12-4 with TRBJ2-1, with 10 bases that match TRBD2. This CDR3 region has 15 residues. The J segment lost 1 base and the V segment lost 6 bases, leaving 3 bases of the junction unmatched. The CDR3: CASSYSGRSYNEQFF. The CDR3 DNA follows: TGTGCCAGCAGCTATAGCGGGAGGTCCTACAATGAGCAGTTCTTC.

This clonotype was counted a few times. The gene calls are TRBV5-1 and TRBJ2-7; 9 positions match TRBD2. This CDR3 comprises 15 residues. The V gene's germline CDR1 is SGHRS and CDR2 YFSETQ. V was clipped by 1 base and J by 3 bases; unmatched bases: 5. As DNA, the CDR3 is TGCGCCAGCAGCTTGCTGGTGCGGGAGGGCTACGAGCAGTACTTC. The encoded protein is CASSLLVREGYEQYF.

The chain has TRBV19 and TRBJ2-7; no reliable D call. This CDR3 region has 13 residues. V was shortened by 6 bases and J by 2 bases, with 11 bases between the two germline ends. Germline CDR1 and CDR2: LNHDA and SQIVND (reference sequence). The chain's CDR3 is CASSRILPYEQYF. The CDR3, as DNA: TGTGCCAGTAGCAGGATCCTACCCTACGAGCAGTACTTC.

The chain has TRBV18 and TRBJ2-7; D unclear. Trimming took off 2 bases at V and 1 base at J, with 12 bases between the two ends. Germline CDR1 and CDR2: KGHSH and LQKENI. This CDR3 region has 15 residues. Here the CDR3 reads CASSPLGIGSYEQYF. The DNA of the CDR3 is TGTGCCAGCTCACCATTGGGGATCGGGTCCTACGAGCAGTACTTC.

The chain employs TRBV20-1 and TRBJ1-1; a weak D match, TRBD1 (5 bases). Trimming took 6 bases from V and 11 from J, leaving 22 bases between them. This CDR3 is 13 amino acids long. The V gene's germline CDR1 is DFQATT and CDR2 SNEGSKA (reference sequence). The CDR3 is CSAQTSGTVGAFF. The CDR3 region has the DNA TGCAGTGCGCAAACATCCGGGACCGTCGGTGCTTTCTTT.

This clonotype was picked up many times. The rearrangement links TRBV12-3 or TRBV12-4 to TRBJ1-1, with unresolved D. CDR3 length: 13 residues. Trimming cost V 5 bases and J 1 base, with 8 bases left between them. CDR3 sequence: CASSPAPNTEAFF. DNA for the CDR3: TGTGCCAGCAGTCCTGCTCCGAACACTGAAGCTTTCTTT.

This chain connects TRBV7-3 to TRBJ2-4; TRBD2 matches at 8 bases. There are 19 residues in the CDR3. V was pared by 1 base and J by 5 bases, with 16 bases of the junction left unmatched. CDR1 and CDR2 from the germline V gene are SGHTA and FQGTGA. The CDR3 reads CASSLNGLAGSGTENIQYF. CDR3 nucleotides: TGTGCCAGCAGCTTAAATGGGTTGGCGGGTAGCGGGACGGAAAACATTCAGTACTTC.

V and J are TRBV9 and TRBJ2-4; 11 bases align to TRBD1. V lost 3 bases to trimming and J lost 8 bases; unmatched junction nucleotides: 7. In germline, CDR1 is SGDLS, CDR2 YYNGEE. This CDR3 comprises 15 residues. CDR3 DNA sequence: TGTGCCAGCAGCGGCGGACAGGGGGCTTGGGACATTCAGTACTTC. This encodes CASSGGQGAWDIQYF.

This clonotype was seen repeatedly, ten times or more. An end of the junction differs from the germline gene, which may be a read error. The gene calls are TRBV3-1 and TRBJ1-1; tentatively, D is TRBD1 (5 bases). The length of the CDR3 is 15 residues. CDR1 is LGHDT, CDR2 YNNKEL, per germline (reference sequence). The CDR3 region has the DNA TGTGCCAGCAGCGAAGAGAGCAGGGCGAACACTGAAGCTTTCTTT. Translation: CASSEESRANTEAFF.

This clonotype showed up many times. The J gene is TRBJ2-1, the V gene TRBV12-3 or TRBV12-4; D not certain. V dropped 5 bases and J dropped 0 bases, with 11 bases sitting between them. The CDR3 spans 15 residues. This CDR3 is CASSDTINSYNEQFF. The CDR3 nucleotides are TGTGCCAGCAGTGACACTATAAACTCCTACAATGAGCAGTTCTTC.

This clonotype was recorded many times. The chain is built from TRBV24-1 and TRBJ1-2, with D possibly TRBD1 on 5 matching bases. The V gene's germline CDR1 is KGHDR and CDR2 SFDVKD. V was trimmed by 3 bases and J by 2 bases, leaving 12 bases between them. The CDR3 contains 15 residues. CDR3 coding DNA: TGTGCCACCAGTGATACCGGGACCGCAAACTATGGCTACACCTTC. Protein sequence: CATSDTGTANYGYTF.

The V call is TRBV4-1, the J call TRBJ2-3; D is possibly TRBD1 or TRBD2 (5 bases each). With 0 bases removed from V and 2 bases from J, the gap between germline ends came to 18 bases. This CDR3 comprises 18 residues. Germline CDR1 and CDR2: MGHRA and YSYEKL. CDR3: CASSQDGGERIVTDTQYF. CDR3 DNA sequence: TGCGCCAGCAGCCAAGATGGGGGAGAACGAATAGTCACAGATACGCAGTATTTT.

This clonotype has only a few counts. V and J are TRBV6-2 or TRBV6-3 and TRBJ2-5; the match to TRBD2 covers 10 bases. The CDR3 extends over 17 amino acids. CDR1 is MNHEY and CDR2 is SVGEGT in the germline V gene. The ends lost 9 bases at V and 5 bases at J; junction bases unmatched: 18. This CDR3 is CASRLGLADPRGETQYF. The CDR3 bases are TGTGCCAGTCGTCTAGGACTAGCGGATCCGAGAGGGGAGACCCAGTACTTC.

The V gene is TRBV29-1, the J gene TRBJ2-7; 8 bases map to TRBD2. Unmatched junction bases numbered 8, after V lost 4 bases and J lost 3 bases. The germline CDR1 and CDR2 sequences are SQVTM and ANQGSEA. The CDR3 has 14 residues. The CDR3 nucleotides read TGCAGCGTTGCAGTAGCGGGAAGAATCTACGAGCAGTACTTC. Protein product: CSVAVAGRIYEQYF.

Many counts were recorded for this clonotype. The chain has TRBV7-9 and TRBJ2-1; 10 nucleotides align to TRBD2. Germline lookup yields CDR1 SEHNR and CDR2 FQNEAQ (reference sequence). Germline trimming cut 7 bases from V and 7 bases from J; bases unmatched to any gene: 16. This CDR3 has 17 residues. CDR3 coding DNA: TGTGCCAGCAACCTCCCCGGGGGGGGACTAGCGAGGAATGAGCAGTTCTTC. This translates into CASNLPGGGLARNEQFF.

This clonotype was seen a handful of times. The chain is built from TRBV6-1 and TRBJ2-3, with TRBD2 matching 15 bases. CDR1 is MNHNS and CDR2 is SASEGT in the germline V gene. This CDR3 region has 17 residues. V trimming: 7 bases; J trimming: 3 bases; junction bases outside the gene matches: 8. The CDR3 loop is CASTGLAGGPGTDTQYF. CDR3 nucleotides: TGTGCCAGCACTGGACTAGCGGGAGGGCCTGGAACAGATACGCAGTATTTT.

This clonotype was seen many times. The CDR3 here is CASSANAQGVAFF. CDR3 nucleotide sequence: TGTGCCAGCAGTGCAAACGCACAGGGAGTAGCTTTCTTT. The chain uses TRBV28 and TRBJ1-1, with D possibly being TRBD1 (6 bases). This CDR3 contains 13 residues. Trimming removed 5 bases at V and 10 bases at J, with 17 bases between. The germline V gene has CDR1 MDHEN and CDR2 SYDVKM. The full variable domain, rest sourced from reference TRBV28 and TRBJ1-1, is DVKVTQSSRYLVKRTGEKVFLECVQDMDHENMFWYRQDPGLGLRLIYFSYDVKMKEKGDIPEGYSVSREKKERFSLILESASTNQTSMYLCASSANAQGVAFFGQGTRLTVV.

The table lists this clonotype with many counts. The chain combines TRBV20-1 with TRBJ2-2; TRBD2 agrees at 7 bases. V lost 0 bases and J lost 4; bases outside the gene matches: 8. Germline loops: CDR1 DFQATT, CDR2 SNEGSKA (reference sequence). There are 16 residues in the CDR3. CDR3 residues: CSARDRRTSTTGELFF. The CDR3 coding sequence is TGCAGTGCTAGAGATAGAAGGACTAGTACCACCGGGGAGCTGTTTTTT.

The chain combines TRBV19 with TRBJ1-2; D is possibly TRBD1 (6 bases). CDR1 and CDR2 from the germline V gene are LNHDA and SQIVND (reference sequence). The ends were cut back, 6 bases at V and 3 bases at J, with 20 bases in the middle. This CDR3 spans 16 amino acids. CDR3 protein: CASRETGTHGDYGYTF. Here the CDR3 DNA reads TGTGCCAGTAGGGAAACCGGGACACACGGAGACTATGGCTACACCTTC.

This clonotype has ten or more counts. V gene TRBV12-5 combines with J gene TRBJ2-1; D might be TRBD1 or TRBD2, each matching 5 bases. The CDR3 runs to 16 residues. Germline V gives CDR1 LGHNT, CDR2 FRNRAP. With 1 base removed from V and 8 bases from J, the gap between germline ends came to 18 bases. The CDR3 loop is CASGLGWGMREDEQFF. The CDR3 DNA reads TGTGCTAGTGGTTTGGGGTGGGGGATGAGAGAGGATGAGCAGTTCTTC. The variable domain in full, completed from reference TRBV12-5 and TRBJ2-1, reads DARVTQTPRHKVTEMGQEVTMRCQPILGHNTVFWYRQTMMQGLELLAYFRNRAPLDDSGMPKDRFSAEMPDATLATLKIQPSEPRDSAVYFCASGLGWGMREDEQFFGPGTRLTVL.

This chain links TRBV10-3 with TRBJ2-3; D is undetermined. The CDR3 spans 12 residues. The germline V and J ends were trimmed by 5 bases and 4 bases, with 7 bases remaining between them. The germline V gene has CDR1 ENHRY and CDR2 SYGVKD. The CDR3 DNA follows: TGTGCCATCAGTTTAGGTGCAGATACGCAGTATTTT. It yields the protein CAISLGADTQYF.

This clonotype was picked up many times. The chain is built from TRBV7-2 and TRBJ2-3; TRBD1 is a possible D gene (7 bases). Germline V lookup: CDR1 SGHTA, CDR2 FQGNSA. V lost 5 bases and J 2 bases, leaving 17 bases between the germline ends. The CDR3 has 16 amino acids. The CDR3 sequence: CASSRARDRNTDTQYF. The DNA of the CDR3 is TGTGCCAGCAGCCGAGCGCGGGACAGAAACACAGATACGCAGTATTTT.

This clonotype was counted many times. This rearrangement joins TRBV20-1 to TRBJ2-1; 8 positions match TRBD2. The CDR3 length is 16 residues. The germline V gene has CDR1 DFQATT and CDR2 SNEGSKA (reference sequence). The trim removed 3 bases at V and 0 bases at J, leaving 7 bases unmatched. The CDR3 nucleotides read TGCAGTGCTAGCGGGAGGGCCCTAAGCTCCTACAATGAGCAGTTCTTC. This encodes CSASGRALSSYNEQFF.

This clonotype was counted ten times or more. The J gene is TRBJ2-7, the V gene TRBV6-1, with TRBD2 matching 12 bases. Losses at the gene ends were 7 bases for V and 3 bases for J; bases not matched to a gene: 4. This CDR3 comprises 14 residues. Per germline, CDR1 MNHNS and CDR2 SASEGT. The CDR3: CASTGLAGFYEQYF. CDR3 sequence (DNA): TGTGCCAGCACCGGACTAGCGGGGTTCTACGAGCAGTACTTC.